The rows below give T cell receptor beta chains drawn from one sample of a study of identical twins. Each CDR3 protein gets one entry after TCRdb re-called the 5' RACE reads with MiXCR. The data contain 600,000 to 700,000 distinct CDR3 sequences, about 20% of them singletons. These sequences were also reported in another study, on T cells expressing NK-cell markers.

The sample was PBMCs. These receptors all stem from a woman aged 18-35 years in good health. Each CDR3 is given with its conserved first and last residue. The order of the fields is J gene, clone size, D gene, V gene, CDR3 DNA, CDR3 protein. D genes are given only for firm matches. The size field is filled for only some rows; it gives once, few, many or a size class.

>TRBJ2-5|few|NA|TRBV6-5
TGTGCCAGCAGTTACTCTTCGGCCGGGGAAGAGACCCAGTACTTC
CASSYSSAGEETQYF
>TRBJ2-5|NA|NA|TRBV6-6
TGTGCCAGCATGTCCGCGGGTGAGACCCAGTACTTC
CASMSAGETQYF
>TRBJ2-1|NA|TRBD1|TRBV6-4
TGTGCCAGCAGCCCCAGGGGGTCCCCGACCTACAATGAGCAGTTCTTC
CASSPRGSPTYNEQFF
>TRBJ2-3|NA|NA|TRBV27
TGTGCCAGCAGTCCCGGTGCTACCAATACGCAGTATTTT
CASSPGATNTQYF
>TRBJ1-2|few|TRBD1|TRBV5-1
TGCGCCAGCAGCTTGAACAGGGTGCGGGACAGTAACTATGGCTACACCTTC
CASSLNRVRDSNYGYTF
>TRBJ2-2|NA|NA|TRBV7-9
TGTGCCAGCAGCTCCGACAGATCCACCGGGGAGCTGTTTTTT
CASSSDRSTGELFF
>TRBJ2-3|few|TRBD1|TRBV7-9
TGTGCCAGCAGCTTTACCGGACAGGGCCCCACAGATACGCAGTATTTT
CASSFTGQGPTDTQYF
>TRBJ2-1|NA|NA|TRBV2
TGTGCCAGCAGTGAAAGGGGGAAATCCTACAATGAGCAGTTCTTC
CASSERGKSYNEQFF
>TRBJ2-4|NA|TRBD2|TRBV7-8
TGTGCCAGCAGCCCCGGCCTAGCGGGAGGACCTAGAGCCAAAAACATTCAGTACTTC
CASSPGLAGGPRAKNIQYF
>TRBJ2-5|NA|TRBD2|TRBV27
TGTGCCAGCAGGGGTGTGACTAGCGGGGGGACCATCAGGTACTTC
CASRGVTSGGTIRYF
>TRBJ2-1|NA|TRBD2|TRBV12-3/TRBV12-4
TGTGCCAGCAGTTTAGTGCGAGCTAGCGGGGCTTACAATGAGCAGTTCTTC
CASSLVRASGAYNEQFF
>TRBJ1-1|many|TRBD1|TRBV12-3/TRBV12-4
TGTGCCAGCAGTCACTGGCAGGGGGGCACTGAAGCTTTCTTT
CASSHWQGGTEAFF
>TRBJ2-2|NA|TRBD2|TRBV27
TGTGCCAGCAGAAGACTAGCGGTCGGGGAGCTGTTTTTT
CASRRLAVGELFF
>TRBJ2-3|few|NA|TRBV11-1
TGTGCCAGCAATCGACCTGGAGATACGCAGTATTTT
CASNRPGDTQYF
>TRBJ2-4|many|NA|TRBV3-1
TGTGCCAGCAGCCGTAGAAACATTCAGTACTTC
CASSRRNIQYF
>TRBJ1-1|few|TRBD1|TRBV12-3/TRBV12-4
TGTGCCAGCAAAGGGGACAGGGTTATGTATACTTTCTTT
CASKGDRVMYTFF
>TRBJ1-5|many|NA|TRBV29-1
TGCAGCGCTGGTGACAGATATAGCAATCAGCCCCAGCATTTT
CSAGDRYSNQPQHF
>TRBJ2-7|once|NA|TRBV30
TGTGCCTGGAGGGGTGGTGGTAGCGGATGGCAGTACTTC
CAWRGGGSGWQYF
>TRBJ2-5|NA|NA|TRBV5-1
TGCGCCAGCAGCTTGGCCCGACGGGGGTTTCAAGAGACCCAGTACTTC
CASSLARRGFQETQYF
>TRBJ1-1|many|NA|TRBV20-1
TGCAGTGCTAGAGATCCGGCGCCCGAAGCTTTCTTT
CSARDPAPEAFF
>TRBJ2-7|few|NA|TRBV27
TGTGCCAGCAGTCATGGGACATCGTGGGAGCAGTACTTC
CASSHGTSWEQYF
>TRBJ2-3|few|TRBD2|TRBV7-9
TGTGCCACCGACACTAGCGGGGGGGCAGCAGATACGCAGTATTTT
CATDTSGGAADTQYF
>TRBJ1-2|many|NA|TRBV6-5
TGTGCCAGCAGTTATCCCGGACGGGTTTATGGCTACACCTTC
CASSYPGRVYGYTF
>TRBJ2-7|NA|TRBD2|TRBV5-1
TGCGCCAGCAGGACGGGACTAGATCTGTACTTC
CASRTGLDLYF
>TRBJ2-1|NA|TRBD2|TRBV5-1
TGCGCCAGCAGCTCTGTAGCGGGGACAACCTACAATGAGCAGTTCTTC
CASSSVAGTTYNEQFF
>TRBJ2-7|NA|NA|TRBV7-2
TGTGCCAGCAGCTTAGTAGCCCGGTCCGCGCAGTACTTC
CASSLVARSAQYF
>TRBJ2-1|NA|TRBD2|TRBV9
TGTGCCAGCAGCCCCCCGGGGGGGACTAACAACAATGAGCAGTTCTTC
CASSPPGGTNNNEQFF
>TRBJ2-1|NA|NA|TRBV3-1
TGTGCCAGCAGCCGAAGAGGAGGGGGCCTCTCAAATGAGCAGTTCTTC
CASSRRGGGLSNEQFF
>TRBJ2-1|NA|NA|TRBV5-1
TGCGCCAGCAGTACAGGAGATACCTACAATGAGCAGTTCTTC
CASSTGDTYNEQFF
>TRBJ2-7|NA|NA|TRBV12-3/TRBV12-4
TGTGCCAGCAGTTTAAAGGCGCATTATGGCTACGAGCAGTACTTC
CASSLKAHYGYEQYF
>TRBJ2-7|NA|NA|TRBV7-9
TGTGCCAGCAGCTTAGCGCTAACAGCCTACGAGCAGTACTTC
CASSLALTAYEQYF
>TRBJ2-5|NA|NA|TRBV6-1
TGTGCCAGCAGTGCCTGGGACTCCCGCTGGGGAGAGACCCAGTACTTC
CASSAWDSRWGETQYF
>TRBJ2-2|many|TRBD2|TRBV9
TGTGCCAGCAGCTACCAATTGGGCGGGGGGGCCCTGCAGTACACCGGGGAGCTGTTTTTT
CASSYQLGGGALQYTGELFF
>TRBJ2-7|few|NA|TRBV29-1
TGCAGCGTTCTTAACCGGGATTCGACCTACGAGCAGTACTTC
CSVLNRDSTYEQYF
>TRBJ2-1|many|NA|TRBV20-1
TGCAGTGCTAGTCCATTCCGGAGGAGCTCCTACAATGAGCAGTTCTTC
CSASPFRRSSYNEQFF
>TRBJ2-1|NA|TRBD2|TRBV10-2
TGCGCCAGCACTCCAACCGGGACTAGCGGCATCAATGAGCAGTTCTTC
CASTPTGTSGINEQFF
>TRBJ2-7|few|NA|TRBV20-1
TGCAGTGCCGCAGACAGCTACGAGCAGTACTTC
CSAADSYEQYF
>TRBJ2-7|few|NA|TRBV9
TGTGCCAGCAGCGTAGCGGTTGCAGGGACCTACGAGCAGTACTTC
CASSVAVAGTYEQYF
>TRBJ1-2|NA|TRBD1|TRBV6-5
TGTGCCAGCTGTAACAGGGGCGAGTATGGCTACACCTTC
CASCNRGEYGYTF
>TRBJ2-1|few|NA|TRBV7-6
TGTGCCAGCAGCTTAGAACTAGCTGCCGGGGGCGAGCAGTTCTTC
CASSLELAAGGEQFF
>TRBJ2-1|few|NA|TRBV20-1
TGCAGTGCTAGAGAAGTAGCGGTCAATGAGCAGTTCTTC
CSAREVAVNEQFF
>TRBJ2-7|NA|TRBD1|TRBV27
TGTGCCAGCAGGGACAGGGGTATTCAATCCTACGAGCAGTACTTC
CASRDRGIQSYEQYF
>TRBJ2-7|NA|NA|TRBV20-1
TGCAGTGCTACCCGGGACGGAGGCTACGAGCAGTACTTC
CSATRDGGYEQYF
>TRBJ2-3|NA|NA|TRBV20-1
TGCAGTGCTCTTTATGGAGATACGCAGTATTTT
CSALYGDTQYF
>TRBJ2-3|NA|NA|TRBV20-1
TGCAGTGCTAGAGATCTGGCGGTTAGCACAGATACGCAGTATTTT
CSARDLAVSTDTQYF
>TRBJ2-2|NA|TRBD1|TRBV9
TGTGCCGGAGGACAGGGAGCGGACACCGGGGAGCTGTTTTTT
CAGGQGADTGELFF
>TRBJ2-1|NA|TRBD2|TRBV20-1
TGCAGTGCTAGAGGACTAGCGGGGGGGCCCTCCTACAATGAGCAGTTCTTC
CSARGLAGGPSYNEQFF
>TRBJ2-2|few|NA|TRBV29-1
TGCAGCGTTGAGGGCCAGACAAACGGGAACACCGGGGAGCTGTTTTTT
CSVEGQTNGNTGELFF
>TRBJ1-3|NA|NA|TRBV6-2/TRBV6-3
TGTGCCAGCAAAGACAGGAGCTCTGGAAACACCATATATTTT
CASKDRSSGNTIYF
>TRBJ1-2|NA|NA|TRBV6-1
TGTGCCAGCACCAAAGGGGGGGACTTCTATGGCTACACCTTC
CASTKGGDFYGYTF
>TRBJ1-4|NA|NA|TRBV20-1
TGCAGTGCTAGTTCGGACGAGGCTAATGAAAAACTGTTTTTT
CSASSDEANEKLFF
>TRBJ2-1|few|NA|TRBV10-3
TGTGCCACTACTGACAGGTACAATGAGCAGTTCTTC
CATTDRYNEQFF